This TCR beta chain was recorded in a study of T cells in Graves' hyperthyroidism and ophthalmopathy. TCR beta CDR3 region amplification was performed from RNA transcripts. With the HTBI primer set, the TCR CDR3 went through a first round of RT-PCR. Using its own MiXCR run on the multiplex PCR reads, TCRdb lists one record per CDR3 protein. The sample yields fewer than 550,000 distinct CDR3 sequences, around 14% seen once. Subjects aged 18 to 65 presented with newly diagnosed hyperthyroidism of less than 2 months' duration. Each diagnosis drew on symptoms, thyroxine, TRAb, thyroid ultrasound and orbital computed tomography findings. This clonotype was recorded at least ten times. As yet, its antigen is unknown. Per germline, CDR1 LGHNT and CDR2 FRNRAP. V dropped 1 base and J dropped 8; count of bases not matched to a gene: 10. The CDR3 loop spans 16 amino acids. Study-wide results and caveats: Blood also held most thyroid clonotypes expanded beyond 0.001.

The chain has TRBV12-5 and TRBJ2-1, with 8 bases aligning to TRBD2. The receptor's source is a young woman with Graves' hyperthyroidism. The sample taken for sequencing was blood. The CDR3 sequence: CASGLATGGPIHEQFF. The CDR3 DNA is TGTGCTAGTGGTTTGGCCACGGGAGGGCCCATCCATGAGCAGTTCTTC. Based on the CDR3 plus reference TRBV12-5 and TRBJ2-1, the full variable domain is DARVTQTPRHKVTEMGQEVTMRCQPILGHNTVFWYRQTMMQGLELLAYFRNRAPLDDSGMPKDRFSAEMPDATLATLKIQPSEPRDSAVYFCASGLATGGPIHEQFFGPGTRLTVL.